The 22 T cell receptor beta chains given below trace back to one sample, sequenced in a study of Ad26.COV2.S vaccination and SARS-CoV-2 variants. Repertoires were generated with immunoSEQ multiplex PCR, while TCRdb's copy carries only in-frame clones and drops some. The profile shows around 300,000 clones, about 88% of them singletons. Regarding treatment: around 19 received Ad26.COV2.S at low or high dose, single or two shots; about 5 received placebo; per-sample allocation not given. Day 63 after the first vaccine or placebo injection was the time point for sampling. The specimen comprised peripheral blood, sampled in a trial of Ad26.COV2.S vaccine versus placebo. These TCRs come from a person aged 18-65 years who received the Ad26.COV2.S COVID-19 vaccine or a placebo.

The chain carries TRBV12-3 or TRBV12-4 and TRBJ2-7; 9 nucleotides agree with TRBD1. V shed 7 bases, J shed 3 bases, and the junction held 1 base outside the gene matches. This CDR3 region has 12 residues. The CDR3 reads CASTGQGYEQYF. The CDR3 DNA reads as TGTGCCAGCACGGGACAGGGCTACGAGCAGTACTTC.

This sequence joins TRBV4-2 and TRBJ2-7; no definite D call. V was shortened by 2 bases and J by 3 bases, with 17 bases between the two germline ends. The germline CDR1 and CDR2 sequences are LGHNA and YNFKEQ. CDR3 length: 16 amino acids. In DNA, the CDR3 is TGTGCCAGCAGCCAACGAAGCCCCCCGCCGTTCTACGAGCAGTACTTC. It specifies CASSQRSPPPFYEQYF.

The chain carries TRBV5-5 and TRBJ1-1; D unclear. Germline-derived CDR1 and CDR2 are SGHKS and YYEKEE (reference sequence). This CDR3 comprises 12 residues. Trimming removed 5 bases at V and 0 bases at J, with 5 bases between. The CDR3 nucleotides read TGTGCCAGCAGTCCAATGAACACTGAAGCTTTCTTT. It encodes CASSPMNTEAFF.

The CDR3 region is CASSLGVGGPIDTQYF. As DNA, the CDR3 is TGTGCCAGCAGCTTAGGAGTCGGGGGCCCGATAGATACGCAGTATTTT. V gene TRBV7-2 combines with J gene TRBJ2-3; D is perhaps TRBD1 or TRBD2 (6 bases each). Germline V CDR1 and CDR2: SGHTA, FQGNSA. The CDR3 is 16 amino acids. V lost 1 base and J lost 5, with 16 bases in between.

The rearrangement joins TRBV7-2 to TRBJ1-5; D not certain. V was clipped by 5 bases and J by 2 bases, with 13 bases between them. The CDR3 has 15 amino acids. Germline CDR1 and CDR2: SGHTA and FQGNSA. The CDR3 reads CASSKDGLGNQPQHF. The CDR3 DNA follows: TGTGCCAGCAGCAAAGACGGACTTGGCAATCAGCCCCAGCATTTT. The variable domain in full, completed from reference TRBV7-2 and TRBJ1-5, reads GAGVSQSPSNKVTEKGKDVELRCDPISGHTALYWYRQSLGQGLEFLIYFQGNSAPDKSGLPSDRFSAERTGGSVSTLTIQRTQQEDSAVYLCASSKDGLGNQPQHFGDGTRLSIL.

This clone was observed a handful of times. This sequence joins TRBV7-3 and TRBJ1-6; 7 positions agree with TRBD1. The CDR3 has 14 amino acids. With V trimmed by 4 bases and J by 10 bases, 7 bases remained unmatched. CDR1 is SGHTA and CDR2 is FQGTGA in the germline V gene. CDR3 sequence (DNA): TGTGCCAGCAGCTCCGACAGGGTGGGATCACCCCTCCACTTT. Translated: CASSSDRVGSPLHF. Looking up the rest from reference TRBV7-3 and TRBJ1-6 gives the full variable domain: GAGVSQTPSNKVTEKGKYVELRCDPISGHTALYWYRQSLGQGPEFLIYFQGTGAADDSGLPNDRFFAVRPEGSVSTLKIQRTERGDSAVYLCASSSDRVGSPLHFGNGTRLTVT.

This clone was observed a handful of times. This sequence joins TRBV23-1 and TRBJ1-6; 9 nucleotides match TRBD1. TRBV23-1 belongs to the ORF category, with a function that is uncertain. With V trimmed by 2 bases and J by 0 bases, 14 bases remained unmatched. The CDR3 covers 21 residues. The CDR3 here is CASSQIDMGQGLNSYNSPLHF. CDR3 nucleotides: TGCGCCAGCAGTCAAATCGATATGGGACAGGGCTTAAACTCCTATAATTCACCCCTCCACTTT.

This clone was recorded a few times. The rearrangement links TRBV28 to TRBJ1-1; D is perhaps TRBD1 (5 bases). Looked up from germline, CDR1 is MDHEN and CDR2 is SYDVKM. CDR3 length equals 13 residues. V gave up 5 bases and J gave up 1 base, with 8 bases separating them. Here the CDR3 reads CASSRGENTEAFF. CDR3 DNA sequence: TGTGCCAGCAGTCGAGGGGAGAACACTGAAGCTTTCTTT.

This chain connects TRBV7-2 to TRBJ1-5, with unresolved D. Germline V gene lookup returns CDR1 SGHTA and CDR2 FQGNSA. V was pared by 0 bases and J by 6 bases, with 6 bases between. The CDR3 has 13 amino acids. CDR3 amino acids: CASSLALSQPQHF. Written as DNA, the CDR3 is TGTGCCAGCAGCTTAGCGCTCAGTCAGCCCCAGCATTTT.

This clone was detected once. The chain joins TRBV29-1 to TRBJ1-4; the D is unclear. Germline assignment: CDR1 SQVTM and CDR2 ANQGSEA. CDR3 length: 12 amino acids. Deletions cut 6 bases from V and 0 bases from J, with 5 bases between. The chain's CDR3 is CSVGTTNEKLFF. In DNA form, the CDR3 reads TGCAGCGTGGGGACAACTAATGAAAAACTGTTTTTT.

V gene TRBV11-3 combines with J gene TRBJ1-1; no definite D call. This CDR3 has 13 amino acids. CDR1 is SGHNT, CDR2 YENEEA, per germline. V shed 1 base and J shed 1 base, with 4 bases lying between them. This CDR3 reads CASSLVQNTEAFF. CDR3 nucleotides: TGTGCCAGCAGCTTAGTTCAGAACACTGAAGCTTTCTTT.

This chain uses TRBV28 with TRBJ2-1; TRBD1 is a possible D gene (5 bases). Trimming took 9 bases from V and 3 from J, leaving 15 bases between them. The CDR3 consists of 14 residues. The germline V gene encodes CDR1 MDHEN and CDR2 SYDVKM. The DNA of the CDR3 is TGTGCCAGGAGTAGGGGTTCGGGCTACAATGAGCAGTTCTTC. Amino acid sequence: CARSRGSGYNEQFF.

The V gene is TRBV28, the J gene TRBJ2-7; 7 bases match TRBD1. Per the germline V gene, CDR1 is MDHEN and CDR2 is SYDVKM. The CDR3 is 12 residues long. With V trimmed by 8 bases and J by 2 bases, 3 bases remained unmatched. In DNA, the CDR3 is TGTGCCAGCGAGGGGGCTACCTACGAGCAGTACTTC. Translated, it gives CASEGATYEQYF. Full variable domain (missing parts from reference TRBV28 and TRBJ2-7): DVKVTQSSRYLVKRTGEKVFLECVQDMDHENMFWYRQDPGLGLRLIYFSYDVKMKEKGDIPEGYSVSREKKERFSLILESASTNQTSMYLCASEGATYEQYFGPGTRLTVT.

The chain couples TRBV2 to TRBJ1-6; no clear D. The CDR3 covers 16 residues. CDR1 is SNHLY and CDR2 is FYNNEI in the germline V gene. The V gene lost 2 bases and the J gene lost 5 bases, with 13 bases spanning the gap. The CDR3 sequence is CASSERIVRDNSPLHF. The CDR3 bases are TGTGCCAGCAGTGAAAGGATCGTAAGGGATAATTCACCCCTCCACTTT.

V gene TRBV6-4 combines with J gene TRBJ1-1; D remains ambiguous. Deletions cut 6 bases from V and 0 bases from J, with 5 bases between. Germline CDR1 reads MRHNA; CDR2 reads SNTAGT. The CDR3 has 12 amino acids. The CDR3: CASRGVNTEAFF. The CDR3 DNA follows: TGTGCCAGCAGGGGCGTGAACACTGAAGCTTTCTTT.

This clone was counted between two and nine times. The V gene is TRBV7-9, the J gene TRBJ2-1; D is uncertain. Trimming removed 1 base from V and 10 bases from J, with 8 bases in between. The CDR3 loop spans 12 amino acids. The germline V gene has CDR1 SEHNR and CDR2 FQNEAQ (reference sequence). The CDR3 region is CASSLDVREQFF. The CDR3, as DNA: TGTGCCAGCAGCTTAGACGTACGAGAGCAGTTCTTC.

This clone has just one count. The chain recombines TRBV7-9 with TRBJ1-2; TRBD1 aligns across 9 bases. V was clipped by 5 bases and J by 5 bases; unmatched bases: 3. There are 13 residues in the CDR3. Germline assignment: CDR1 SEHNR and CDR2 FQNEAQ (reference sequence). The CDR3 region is CASSQGTGYGYTF. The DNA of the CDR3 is TGTGCCAGCAGCCAAGGGACAGGGTATGGCTACACCTTC. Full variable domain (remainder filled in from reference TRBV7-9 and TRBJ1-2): DTGVSQNPRHKITKRGQNVTFRCDPISEHNRLYWYRQTLGQGPEFLTYFQNEAQLEKSRLLSDRFSAERPKGSFSTLEIQRTEQGDSAMYLCASSQGTGYGYTFGSGTRLTVV.

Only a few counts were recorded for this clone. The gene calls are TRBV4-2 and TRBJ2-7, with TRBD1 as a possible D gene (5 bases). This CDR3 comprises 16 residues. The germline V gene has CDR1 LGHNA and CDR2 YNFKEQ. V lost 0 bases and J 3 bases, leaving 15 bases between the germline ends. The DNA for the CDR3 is TGTGCCAGCAGCCAAGATTATCAGGCAGGGAACTACGAGCAGTACTTC. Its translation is CASSQDYQAGNYEQYF.

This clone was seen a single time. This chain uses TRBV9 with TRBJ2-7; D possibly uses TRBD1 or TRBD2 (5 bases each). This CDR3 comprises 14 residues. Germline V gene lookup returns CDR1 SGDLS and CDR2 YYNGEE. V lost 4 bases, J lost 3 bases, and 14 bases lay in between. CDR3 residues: CASSSQGVLYEQYF. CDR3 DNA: TGTGCCAGCAGCTCTCAGGGAGTTCTCTACGAGCAGTACTTC.

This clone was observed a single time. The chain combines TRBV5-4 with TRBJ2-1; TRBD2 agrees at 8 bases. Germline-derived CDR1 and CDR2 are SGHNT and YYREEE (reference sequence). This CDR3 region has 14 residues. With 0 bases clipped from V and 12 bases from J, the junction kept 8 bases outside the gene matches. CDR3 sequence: CASSLGIAGTGQFF. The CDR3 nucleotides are TGTGCCAGCAGCTTGGGGATAGCGGGGACGGGGCAGTTCTTC.

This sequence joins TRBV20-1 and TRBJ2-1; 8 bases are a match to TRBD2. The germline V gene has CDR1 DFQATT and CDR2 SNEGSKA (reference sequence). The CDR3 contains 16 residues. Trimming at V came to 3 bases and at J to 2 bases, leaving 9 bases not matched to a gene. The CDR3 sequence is CSASGRTSSPYNEQFF. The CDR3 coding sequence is TGCAGTGCTAGTGGCCGGACTAGCTCCCCCTACAATGAGCAGTTCTTC.

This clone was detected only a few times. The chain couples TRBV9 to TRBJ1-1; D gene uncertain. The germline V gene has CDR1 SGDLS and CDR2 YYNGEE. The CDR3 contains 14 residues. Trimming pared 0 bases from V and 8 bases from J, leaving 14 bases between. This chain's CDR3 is CASSVGLLRTEAFF. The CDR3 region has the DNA TGTGCCAGCAGCGTAGGACTTCTCAGGACGGAAGCTTTCTTT.